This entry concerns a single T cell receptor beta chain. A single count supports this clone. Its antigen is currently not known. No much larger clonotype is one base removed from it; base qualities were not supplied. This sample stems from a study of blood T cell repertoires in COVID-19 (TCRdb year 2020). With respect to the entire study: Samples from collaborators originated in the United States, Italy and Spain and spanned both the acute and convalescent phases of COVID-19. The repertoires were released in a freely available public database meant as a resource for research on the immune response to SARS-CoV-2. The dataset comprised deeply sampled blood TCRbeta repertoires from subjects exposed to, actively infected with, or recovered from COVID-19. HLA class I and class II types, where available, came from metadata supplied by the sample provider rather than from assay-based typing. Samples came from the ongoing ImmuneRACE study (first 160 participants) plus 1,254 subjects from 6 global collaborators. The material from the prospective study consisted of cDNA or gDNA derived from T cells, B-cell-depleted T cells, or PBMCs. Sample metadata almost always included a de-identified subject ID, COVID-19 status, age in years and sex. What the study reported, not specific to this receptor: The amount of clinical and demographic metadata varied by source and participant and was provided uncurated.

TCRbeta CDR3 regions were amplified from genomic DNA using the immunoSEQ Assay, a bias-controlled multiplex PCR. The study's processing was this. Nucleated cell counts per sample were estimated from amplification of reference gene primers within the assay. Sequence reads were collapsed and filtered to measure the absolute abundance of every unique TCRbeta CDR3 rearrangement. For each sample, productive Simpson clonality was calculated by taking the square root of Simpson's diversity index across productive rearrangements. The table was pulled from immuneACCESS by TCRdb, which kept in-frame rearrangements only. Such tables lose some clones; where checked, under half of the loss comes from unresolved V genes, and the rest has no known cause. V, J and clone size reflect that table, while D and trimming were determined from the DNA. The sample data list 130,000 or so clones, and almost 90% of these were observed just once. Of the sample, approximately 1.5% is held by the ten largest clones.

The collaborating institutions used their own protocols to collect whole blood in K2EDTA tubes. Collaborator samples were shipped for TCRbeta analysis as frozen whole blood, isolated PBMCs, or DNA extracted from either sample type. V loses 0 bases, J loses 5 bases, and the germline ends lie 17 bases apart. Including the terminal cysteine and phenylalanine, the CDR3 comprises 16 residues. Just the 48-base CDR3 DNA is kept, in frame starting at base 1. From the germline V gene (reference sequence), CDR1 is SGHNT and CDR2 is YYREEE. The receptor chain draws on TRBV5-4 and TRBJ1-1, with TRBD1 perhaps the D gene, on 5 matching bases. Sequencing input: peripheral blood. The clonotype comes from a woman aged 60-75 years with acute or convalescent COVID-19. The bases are TGTGCCAGCAGCTTGGGGCGGGGAGTTCGGGGGACTGAAGCTTTCTTT. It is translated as CASSLGRGVRGTEAFF.